This T cell receptor (beta chain) was recorded in a study of blood T cells in healthy people across ages (dated by TCRdb to 2014 to 2015). Study-wide context: In model experiments, template switching captured roughly one uniquely barcoded TCR beta cDNA molecule for every two T cells. The donors were divided into four age groups: young (average approximately 17 years), middle-aged (roughly 40), aged (approximately 62) and long-lived (about 80). The study measured age-related changes in TCR beta repertoire diversity using deep sequencing normalized with unique cDNA molecular identifiers. Using the same blood draw, the study looked at two additional independent replicas of 1 million unique cDNA reads for two donors, one aged 18 to 30 and the other aged 80 or older. Results and caveats for the whole study, not just this receptor: Observed TCR beta diversity per million T cells fell roughly linearly with age, and a significant reduction was already apparent by age around 39. Since profiling was done on bulk unsorted PBMCs, naive and antigen-experienced compartments could not be conclusively compared. A strong correlation was found between observed TCR beta diversity and the percentage of naive T cells measured by flow cytometry. Compared with the aged group, the long-lived group had more naive CD4+ T cells, fewer expanded clones and increased TCR diversity, suggesting age selection. The CMV infection status of donors was not known, potentially confounding age-related changes in expanded clonotypes. Estimates of total diversity based on one million sequenced T cells were regarded as lower bounds and as underestimates.

Trimming accounts for 6 bases at V and 3 bases at J, while the number of junction bases matched to no gene is 3. As encoded in the germline V gene, CDR1 is ENHRY while CDR2 is SYGVKD. CDR3 length: 13 amino acids, cysteine to phenylalanine. Just the 39-base CDR3 DNA is kept, in frame starting at base 1. The approximately 39 donors, aged roughly 6 to 95 years, were systemically healthy Caucasian individuals from Russia. Each donor gave 9 to 10 milliliters of peripheral blood, collected into EDTA-treated Vacutainer tubes. Ficoll-Paque density-gradient centrifugation was used to isolate PBMCs, with at least 7 million obtained per sample. Trizol reagent was used to extract total RNA from PBMCs, with at least 5.5 micrograms per sample. For every donor, flow cytometry on a PBMC aliquot measured the percentage of naive CD45RAhigh/CD27high T cells. Library creation used 5' RACE. TCRdb lists the instrument as Illumina HiSeq 2500. A second PCR of about 7 to 12 cycles was run with a J-beta primer mix and a sample-barcoded 5' primer. A template-switch 5' adaptor carrying 12 random nucleotides introduced a unique molecular identifier onto each TCR beta cDNA molecule. Each sample yielded at least 3 million CDR3-containing paired-end reads. First-strand cDNA was synthesized from all RNA with the Mint cDNA synthesis kit, primed by a TRBC-specific oligonucleotide. All cDNA was treated with uracil-DNA glycosylase and then went through a first 18-cycle PCR with the universal primers M1SS and BC2_uni_R. On the study's bioinformatics: Normalization of each sample was performed by random selection of 1 million high-quality reads, each carrying a distinct molecular identifier. Instead of being binned into consensus sequences, reads that shared molecular identifiers were thrown out. MiTCR, run with a Q25 quality threshold and the strictest error-elimination algorithm, handled CDR3 identification, clonotype clustering and error correction. A nonparametric unseen species model with Euler transformation was used to estimate a lower bound on total TCR beta diversity. TCRdb's own reprocessing of the public reads used fastp at Q25 and MiXCR and kept productive beta chains. One record per CDR3 amino acid sequence lists the most common genes and DNA. The V and J calls, along with clone size, are taken from TCRdb and not from the paper's own processing. This sample has about 780,000 distinct CDR3 sequences in its table, and about a quarter of those were observed once. The ten largest account for around 2.9% of the sample.

The sample holds a few counts of this clonotype. Its antigen has not been determined. No base-level quality is on record; no much larger clone is a single base apart. These same data were also listed under a study on T cells of mothers and their children. As described in the second report: The donors were nine systemically healthy Caucasian individuals, made up of three mothers and their six children. cDNA synthesis consumed the entire amount of extracted RNA, loaded at around 1.5 ug RNA in each 15 ul reaction. In the second PCR, the M1S primer introduced both the sample barcodes and 2-4 random nucleotides. Over 10 million TCR beta CDR3 reads came from each mother, compared with approximately 3.1 million reads from each child. TCR recombination output is similarly shaped by thymic selection in related and unrelated pairs, with a minor effect exerted by inherited differences. Normalized repertoire overlap was always slightly but never significantly higher in related than unrelated mother-child pairs. No persistent microchimeric T cell clones were detected, at a sensitivity of approximately 100 clones per million clonotypes. In the study, deep NGS was used to compare the TCR beta repertoires of mothers and children, and features distinguishing related mother-child pairs from unrelated individuals were sought. The mean age was roughly 44 +/- 4 years for the mothers and about 10 +/- 4 years for the children. After adapter ligation was performed with NEBNext reagents, the libraries were sequenced on an Illumina HiSeq 2000 with 100+100 nt paired-end reads. To avoid cross-contamination, the mother libraries and the child libraries were prepared a month apart and sequenced in separate runs. Each donor had between roughly 500,000 and 2,100,000 distinct TCR beta clonotypes identified. Naive TCR beta clonotypes were estimated from low-frequency clonotypes matched to each donor's FACS-determined naive share, without sorting.

Input material: blood. Rearrangement joined TRBV10-3 to TRBJ2-5, with 8 central nucleotides matching TRBD1. The TCR was taken from a boy between 10 and 17 years old in good health. The CDR3 region reads CAIRGQVEETQYF. The DNA sequence is given as TGTGCCATCAGGGGACAGGTAGAAGAGACCCAGTACTTC.